Here is one T cell receptor beta chain with its context. Its antigen is still unknown. Base qualities are not recorded, but no much larger clone differs from it by a single base. Every donor in the study was a healthy Caucasian. Three pairs of female monozygotic twins, all aged about 18 to 29 years, made up the twin cohort. Peripheral blood mononuclear cells were the source from which RNA for the TCR libraries was isolated. This sample is part of a study of identical twins (dated by TCRdb to 2016 to 2018). Describing the broader study: TCR alpha and beta repertoires from monozygotic twins, unrelated adults of various ages and cord blood were deep-sequenced to test whether fetal clonotypes persist. Replicate twin experiments were performed at different times using different library preparation protocols to rule out contamination.

The library was built by means of 5' RACE. For sequencing, an Illumina HiSeq 2000 was employed. A universal primer binding site was added through template switching, and the final cDNA carried a unique molecular identifier so that TCR cDNA molecules could be counted accurately. Specific primers in the conserved constant-segment region were used to synthesize first-strand cDNA for TCR alpha and beta chains. To control for contamination, every cDNA library carried two barcodes: a SMART-Mk sample barcode plus Illumina barcodes. TruSeq adapter sequences, together with Illumina sample barcodes, were added in two successive PCR steps. Sequencing of the TCR alpha and beta cDNA libraries was done on the Illumina HiSeq platform using custom primers. The original pipeline was this. Unique molecular identifiers were extracted from raw reads with MiGEC, and CDR3 positions were determined with MiXCR. For each individual, recombination models were inferred using an EM algorithm with the repgenHMM and IGoR tools. Shared clonotypes were analyzed with the tcR package in R, and sharing was normalized by the product of cloneset sizes. To study raw recombination without the effects of thymic and clonal selection, out-of-frame nonproductive sequences were analyzed. TCRdb's own reprocessing of the public reads used fastp at Q25 and MiXCR and kept productive beta chains. Every distinct CDR3 protein forms one entry, paired with its most common genes and DNA. The V and J calls and clone size are TCRdb's, not the authors'. This sample holds 450,000 to 650,000 distinct CDR3 sequences; more than 9% were observed only once. The leading ten clones occupy roughly 3% of the sample.

Reading from cysteine to phenylalanine, the CDR3 counts 11 amino acids. CDR3 DNA is the only sequence kept; it has 33 bases, read in frame from the first base. Deletion took 7 bases off V and 5 bases off J, with a span of 7 bases between the germline ends. The germline V gene sets CDR1 to MGHDK and CDR2 to SYGVNS. Beyond this particular receptor, the publication reports: Compared with coincidental sharing between unrelated individuals, out-of-frame TCR alpha sequences shared between twins showed an excess of sequences with low generation probability. Excess twin sharing in beta out-of-frame sequences was weaker because fewer shared sequences lowered the signal-to-noise ratio. Invariant T cells such as MAIT and iNKT could partly confound zero-insertion analyses, although diverse VJ usage argued against such confounding for most clonotypes. Fewer insertions were carried by abundant cord blood beta clonotypes; a weaker similar trend was observed in young adult naive repertoires, while no such trend was observed in memory repertoires. Because the same donors could not be followed over many years, the conclusions relied on cross-sectional statistical analysis. Out-of-frame TCR alpha sharing in monozygotic twins was systematically underestimated by recombination models, whereas sharing between unrelated individuals was in agreement with the recombination models.

The same data also went into a second study, on yellow fever vaccine responses in identical twins. That second publication adds: According to the authors, the vaccine-induced T cell response in identical twins seemed to be partly convergent and partly specific to each individual. In identical twins, the study followed T cell clones that responded to the vaccine with precision.

This sequence originates from a woman aged 18-29 years in good health. This chain joins TRBV25-1 to TRBJ2-3; there is no confident call for the D gene. Source material: PBMCs. The sequence in DNA is TGTGCCAGCATACTGGGAGATACGCAGTATTTT. It is translated as CASILGDTQYF.